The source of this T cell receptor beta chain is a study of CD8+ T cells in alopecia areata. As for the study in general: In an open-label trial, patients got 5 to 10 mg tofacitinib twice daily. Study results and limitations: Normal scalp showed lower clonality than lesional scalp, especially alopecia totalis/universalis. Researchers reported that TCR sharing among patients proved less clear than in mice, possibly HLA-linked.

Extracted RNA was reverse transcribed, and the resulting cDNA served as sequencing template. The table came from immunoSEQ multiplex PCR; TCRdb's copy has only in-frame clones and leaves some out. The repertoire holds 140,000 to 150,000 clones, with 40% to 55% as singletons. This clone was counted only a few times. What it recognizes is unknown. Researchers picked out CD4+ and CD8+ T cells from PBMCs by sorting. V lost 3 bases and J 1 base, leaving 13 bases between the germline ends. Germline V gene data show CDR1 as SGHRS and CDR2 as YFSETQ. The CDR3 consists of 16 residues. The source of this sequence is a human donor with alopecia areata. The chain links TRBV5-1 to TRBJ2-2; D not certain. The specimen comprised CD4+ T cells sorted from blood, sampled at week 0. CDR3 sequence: CASSSKAQLNTGELFF. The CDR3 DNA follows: TGCGCCAGCAGCTCCAAGGCTCAGTTGAACACCGGGGAGCTGTTTTTT.